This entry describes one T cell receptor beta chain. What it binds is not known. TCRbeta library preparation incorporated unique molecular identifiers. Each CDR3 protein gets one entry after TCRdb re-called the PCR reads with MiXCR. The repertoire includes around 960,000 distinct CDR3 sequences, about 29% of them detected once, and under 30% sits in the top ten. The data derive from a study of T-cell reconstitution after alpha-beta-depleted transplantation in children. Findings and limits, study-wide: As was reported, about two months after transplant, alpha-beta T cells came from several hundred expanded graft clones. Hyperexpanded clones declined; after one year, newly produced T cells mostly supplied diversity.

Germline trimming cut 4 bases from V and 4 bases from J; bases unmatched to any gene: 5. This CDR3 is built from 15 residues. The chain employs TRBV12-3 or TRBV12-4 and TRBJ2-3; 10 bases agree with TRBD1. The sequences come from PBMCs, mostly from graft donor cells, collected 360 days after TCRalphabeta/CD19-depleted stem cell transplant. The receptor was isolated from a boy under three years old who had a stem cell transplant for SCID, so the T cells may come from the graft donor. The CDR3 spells CASSSKGTGADTQYF. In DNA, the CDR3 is TGTGCCAGCAGTTCTAAGGGGACAGGGGCAGATACGCAGTATTTT.